Reported below is one T cell receptor beta chain. As yet, its antigen is unknown. Through a sample-barcoded 5' primer and a J-beta primer mix, a second PCR was run for 7 to 11 cycles. Each CDR3 protein gets one entry after TCRdb re-called the 5' RACE reads with MiXCR. The sample has 1,500,000 or so distinct CDR3 sequences; roughly two fifths are singletons. This specimen belongs to a study of blood T cells in healthy people across ages. Study information: Roughly one uniquely barcoded beta molecule per two T cells was captured.

The length of the CDR3 is 16 residues. Regarding the study as a whole: Naive T cell percentage showed a strong correlation with TCR beta diversity.

Each of the donors had 9 to 10 milliliters of peripheral blood drawn into EDTA-treated Vacutainer tubes. This chain links TRBV21-1 with TRBJ2-5; the table's D gene call, TRBD2, was not cross checked with the DNA. TRBV21-1 is a documented pseudogene. Sample: blood. This TCR derives from a young woman in good health. CDR3 sequence: CASSQRLAETQETQYF. In DNA, the CDR3 is TGTGCCAGCAGCCAACGACTAGCGGAGACCCAAGAGACCCAGTACTTC.